This record covers a single T cell receptor (beta chain). Its binding antigen is unknown. The record has no base qualities; no much larger clone is one base away. This entry belongs to a study of cytomegalovirus exposure and HLA in healthy donors (dated 2017 in TCRdb). In terms of the full investigation: In an earlier analysis of fewer than 750 of the donors, about 260 Gb of sequence data and 90 million to 120 million unique TCR beta sequences from some 170 million T cells were reported. Roughly 310 gigabases of sequencing data and some 85 million unique TCR sequences were included in an early release covering over 600 HLA-typed donors. The genetic ancestry cluster associated with self-reported Caucasian donors included roughly 84% of the roughly 400 genotyped donors. The study aimed to test whether signatures of past pathogen exposure could be identified by cataloging public T cell receptors. The study used immunosequencing to profile the T cell repertoires of 670 or so subjects and linked those repertoires to cytomegalovirus serostatus. Along with the roughly 700-subject first cohort, a separate validation cohort of around 120 different subjects was used. The study combined high-throughput TCR immunosequencing, statistical association of individual TCRs with disease status, and machine learning to predict cytomegalovirus infection status. A later analysis re-analyzed previously published TCR beta repertoires from 666 donors and added high-resolution HLA genotyping to study TCR occurrence patterns. Rather than using new phenotypic data, the later analysis identified candidate immune exposures from TCR beta sequences and from how often those sequences occurred across donors. An earlier analysis of 587 of the donors used high-throughput TCR beta sequencing to judge whether each TCR beta V gene segment behaved as functional or pseudogenic. Donor age, sex, ethnicity and CMV serostatus were compiled together with the repertoire data. A later genetic analysis used genome-wide SNP genotypes for about 65% of the 666 donors, treating that subset as a discovery cohort. All discovery cohort repertoires had been generated using a single sequencing platform. HLA typing included class I and class II loci at four-digit resolution. Typing coverage differed by locus: A, B, C, DRB1 and DQB1 were typed in roughly 620-640 donors, DQA1 in 522, DPA1 in over 600, and DPB1 in around 440. Because of strong linkage in the cohort, roughly 5 DR-DQ haplotypes were treated as single units for association and clustering. Across around 400 genotyped donors of the cohort, an average of roughly 200,000 unique TCR beta nucleotide sequences per donor were sequenced, and roughly 20% of those sequences were non-productive.

The receptor library was made with the immunoSEQ multiplex PCR assay. The multiplex PCR relied on a mix of 60 forward primers for TCR Vbeta segments and 13 reverse primers for TCR Jbeta segments. The CDR3 region of rearranged TCR beta genes was amplified from genomic DNA by a multiplex PCR assay. The Illumina HiSeq System was used to sequence the amplified TCR beta libraries as 87-base-pair reads. As for the original processing: Across the 700 or so repertoires, a later analysis counted approximately 75 million unique TCR beta chains, roughly 11 million of which were shared by at least two donors. Raw reads were error-corrected and collapsed into unique sequences by a nearest-neighbor algorithm in which closely related sequences were merged to remove PCR and sequencing errors. To assign V, D and J gene segments, CDR3 sequences were aligned to IMGT reference sequences. For a sequence to be retained, a match of at least six nucleotides to both a V gene segment and a J gene segment was required. A rearrangement was called productive if the CDR3 had no stop codons and remained in frame with V and J, and every other rearrangement was called non-productive. CDR3 was defined according to IMGT convention as the region running from the second conserved V-encoded cysteine to the conserved J-encoded phenylalanine. The earlier analysis of more than 450 of the donors excluded sequences that lacked an unambiguous match to a single V gene segment. An earlier analysis of around 600 of the donors classified V segments as functional when productive rearrangements were above 56.7% and as segregating when the standard deviation between donors was above 5%. A statistical classification framework was built for diagnosing cytomegalovirus status from the catalog of TCR beta chain sequences. V and J gene assignment, in a later analysis, came from comparing TCR nucleotide sequences with IMGT/GENE-DB human TR gene sequences. Using the TCRdist pipeline, a later analysis assigned CDR3 sequences along with most-parsimonious VDJ recombination scenarios. In a later analysis, every TCR beta chain was defined by the combination of its CDR3 amino acid sequence and its V-gene family, and reads without a unique V-gene family were dropped. To address suspected cross-contamination and a sequencing artifact, a later analysis removed a few hundred highly shared, low-generation-probability nucleotide sequences. A later analysis calculated a clonal expansion index for each public chain from normalized within-repertoire ranks of inferred template counts. Generation probabilities in a later analysis came from a VDJ recombination model fitted to out-of-frame rearrangements, and those results were checked against IGoR. Hypergeometric tests were used in a later analysis to score TCR-TCR, TCR-HLA and TCR-CMV co-occurrence, with a repertoire-size bias correction applied to the TCR pairs. False discovery rates were estimated in a later analysis by permuting HLA or CMV assignments 20 times. In a later analysis, co-occurring TCRs were grouped with DBSCAN, and TCRdist sequence similarity was added when clustering was performed within HLA-allele-positive subsets. Repertoires with fewer than 30,000 or more than 120,000 public chains, plus five repertoires with anomalous nucleotide sharing, were excluded from co-occurrence clustering. The immuneACCESS repertoire file appears here via TCRdb, limited to in-frame rearrangements. These files lack a portion of the clones; in checked studies, under half of the deficit traces to unresolved V genes, and the cause of the others is not known. V and J calls and clone size are those listed in that table; D and trimming were worked out from the DNA. In this sample the table shows approximately 100,000 clones, approximately 9% of which occur a single time. Together, the top ten hold around 4.9% of the sample.

The junction carries 16 bases between V and J, which are trimmed by 10 bases and 6 bases respectively. The CDR3 holds 12 amino acids from the cysteine to the phenylalanine. Just the 36-base CDR3 DNA is kept, in frame starting at base 1. The CDR1 and CDR2 encoded by the germline V gene (reference sequence) are SEHNR and FQNEAQ. The cohort consisted of 650 to 700 healthy bone marrow donors. At the time of sampling, every cohort member was nominally healthy, though immune exposures that went unrecorded were likely present. The donor tested CMV seropositive and was one of the 289 seropositive cohort members. A peripheral blood sample was collected from each donor, and TCR beta sequencing was performed on peripheral blood mononuclear cells. The Qiagen DNeasy Blood Extraction Kit was used to extract genomic DNA from the blood cell samples. Overall results and qualifications from the work: Only TCR beta chains were sequenced in this cohort, and the absence of alpha or paired-chain data limited detectable features. A later analysis found that TCR association rates varied across HLA loci, with DRB1 alleles showing the most associated TCRs and HLA-C alleles the fewest. In a later analysis, most CMV-associated TCR beta chains were found to appear HLA-restricted, with HLA associations seemingly driven largely by CMV exposure. A further reported finding was that TCR beta sequences accurately predicted the HLA-A and HLA-B alleles for most subjects in the first cohort. In a later genetic analysis, a missense DCLRE1C variant was associated with V-gene and J-gene trimming of TCR beta chains, and the association was replicated in an independent cohort. Presence/absence analyses assumed roughly uniform sequencing depth across donors, an assumption that may not hold. The sequencing pipeline was judged likely to have produced a cluster of highly shared sequence variants as a technical artifact. An earlier analysis of approximately 570 of the donors showed that most TCR beta V segments appeared in productive rearrangements either about 90% or about 30% of the time, which broadly matched IMGT annotations. At a false discovery rate of 0.05, a later analysis linked approximately 18,000 TCR beta sequences to specific HLA alleles. Strong co-occurrence of HLA alleles, especially DR and DQ, made assigning TCR associations to individual alleles difficult. The earlier analysis of approximately 590 of the donors excluded 15 to 20 rarely observed V segments, including chromosome 9 orphons, because counts were too low. The authors suggested that the approach could potentially be extended to other disease states and immunological phenotypes. Linkage disequilibrium might explain the correlated functional status among segregating V segments, but an unknown experimental factor could not be excluded. The classifier was reported to diagnose cytomegalovirus status with high specificity and sensitivity in both the original cohort and the validation cohort. The study gave a list of 150 to 200 TCR beta chains associated with cytomegalovirus. In a later analysis, HLA-associated TCR beta chains were found to be more clonally expanded and to have lower generation probabilities than equally common non-associated chains. A later analysis reported that several top co-occurrence clusters appeared linked to parvovirus B19, influenza, CMV and Epstein-Barr virus. Because some donors lacked HLA typing at each locus, the association tests relied only on the typed subset. While some public TCRs were present in many individuals, most TCR sequences turned up only very rarely across donors. A later genetic analysis reported fewer N-insertions in productive TCRs among donors in an Asian-associated ancestry cluster than the roughly 700-donor mean. For the cohort, immune exposure information was limited to CMV serostatus. Because the 87-base-pair reads could not distinguish some IMGT-functional V segments, including TRBV6-2 and TRBV6-3, those segments were excluded. Three of the identified cytomegalovirus-associated TCR beta chains were confirmed in vitro to be specific for cytomegalovirus antigens.

The sequence links TRBV7-9 to TRBJ2-7; the D region possibly corresponds to TRBD2 (6 bases align). This clonotype was sampled from a man aged 45-60 years in good health and CMV-seropositive. The sequencing sample was made of PBMCs. The CDR3 sequence is CAIGRAGGEQYF. The DNA sequence reads TGTGCCATCGGGCGAGCCGGGGGCGAGCAGTACTTC. Extended through the reference TRBV7-9 and TRBJ2-7 proteins, this CDR3 yields the full variable domain: DTGVSQNPRHKITKRGQNVTFRCDPISEHNRLYWYRQTLGQGPEFLTYFQNEAQLEKSRLLSDRFSAERPKGSFSTLEIQRTEQGDSAMYLCAIGRAGGEQYFGPGTRLTVT.